This T cell receptor beta chain stems from a study of tumor and adjacent non-tumor tissue in lung cancer. The CDR3 has 16 amino acids. Germline loops: CDR1 SGHAT, CDR2 FQNNGV. The germline V and J ends were trimmed by 1 base and 9 bases, with 19 bases remaining between them. On this clonotype itself: What it recognizes is unknown.

A modified ARM-PCR protocol with three rounds of nested PCR amplified TCRbeta. Via MiXCR, TCRdb re-called the multiplex PCR reads, giving one row per CDR3 protein. The table shows approximately 76,000 distinct CDR3 sequences, with around 65% occurring only once. RNA was extracted from bulk tissue without any cell sorting. Chemotherapy-naive patients with new lung cancer underwent thoracic surgery in China, August–November 2014. Notes on the study in general: Tumor repertoires had a smaller top 100 clone share than normal lung.

Specimen: lung tumor tissue. The chain couples TRBV11-2 to TRBJ2-1, with a possible D match to TRBD2 (6 bases). The receptor comes from a woman aged 70-85 years with non-small cell lung cancer. CDR3 bases: TGTGCCAGCAGCTTAGTCTTCGGGACGGGGAGGAGTGAGCAGTTCTTC. This encodes CASSLVFGTGRSEQFF. The full variable domain, rest sourced from reference TRBV11-2 and TRBJ2-1, is EAGVAQSPRYKIIEKRQSVAFWCNPISGHATLYWYQQILGQGPKLLIQFQNNGVVDDSQLPKDRFSAERLKGVDSTLKIQPAKLEDSAVYLCASSLVFGTGRSEQFFGPGTRLTVL.